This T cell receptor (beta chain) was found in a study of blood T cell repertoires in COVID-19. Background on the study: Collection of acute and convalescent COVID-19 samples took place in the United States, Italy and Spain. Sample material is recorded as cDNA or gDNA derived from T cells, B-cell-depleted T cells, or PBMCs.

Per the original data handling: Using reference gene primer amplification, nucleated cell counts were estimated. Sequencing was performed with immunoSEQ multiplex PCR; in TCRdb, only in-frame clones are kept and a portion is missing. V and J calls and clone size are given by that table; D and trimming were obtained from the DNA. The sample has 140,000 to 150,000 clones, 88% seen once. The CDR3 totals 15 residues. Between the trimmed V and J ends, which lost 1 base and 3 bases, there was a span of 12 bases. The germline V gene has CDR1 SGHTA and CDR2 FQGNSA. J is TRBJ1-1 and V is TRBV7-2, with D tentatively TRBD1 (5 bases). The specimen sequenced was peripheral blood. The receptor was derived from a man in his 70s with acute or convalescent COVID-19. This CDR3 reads CASSLGPGGDTEAFF. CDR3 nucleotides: TGTGCCAGCAGCTTAGGCCCTGGGGGGGACACTGAAGCTTTCTTT.